This T cell receptor (beta chain) stems from a study of T cells in Graves' hyperthyroidism and ophthalmopathy. Stable hyperthyroidism: no ophthalmopathy progression over 18 months of follow-up. Hyperthyroidism in the patients, aged 18 to 65, was newly diagnosed and under 2 months in duration. Patients were excluded for uncontrolled infection, other autoimmune disease, pregnancy or lactation. This clonotype has more than one count but fewer than ten. The investigators amplified TCR beta CDR3 regions from RNA transcripts. TCR CDR3 underwent first-round RT-PCR with the HTBI primer set. TCRdb reprocessed the multiplex PCR reads with MiXCR, giving one entry per CDR3 protein. The repertoire consists of approximately 610,000 distinct CDR3 sequences, with approximately 15% occurring once and the leading ten covering about 18%. V dropped 2 bases and J dropped 0; count of bases not matched to a gene: 6. This CDR3 region has 16 residues. From germline, CDR1 is SGDLS and CDR2 YYNGEE.

The TCR was taken from a woman aged 18-30 years with Graves' hyperthyroidism. The chain recombines TRBV9 with TRBJ1-1, with TRBD1 identical over 8 bases. The sample consisted of blood. The CDR3 DNA reads TGTGCCAGCAGCGTGGGTGACAGGGGATTGAACACTGAAGCTTTCTTT. It yields the protein CASSVGDRGLNTEAFF.